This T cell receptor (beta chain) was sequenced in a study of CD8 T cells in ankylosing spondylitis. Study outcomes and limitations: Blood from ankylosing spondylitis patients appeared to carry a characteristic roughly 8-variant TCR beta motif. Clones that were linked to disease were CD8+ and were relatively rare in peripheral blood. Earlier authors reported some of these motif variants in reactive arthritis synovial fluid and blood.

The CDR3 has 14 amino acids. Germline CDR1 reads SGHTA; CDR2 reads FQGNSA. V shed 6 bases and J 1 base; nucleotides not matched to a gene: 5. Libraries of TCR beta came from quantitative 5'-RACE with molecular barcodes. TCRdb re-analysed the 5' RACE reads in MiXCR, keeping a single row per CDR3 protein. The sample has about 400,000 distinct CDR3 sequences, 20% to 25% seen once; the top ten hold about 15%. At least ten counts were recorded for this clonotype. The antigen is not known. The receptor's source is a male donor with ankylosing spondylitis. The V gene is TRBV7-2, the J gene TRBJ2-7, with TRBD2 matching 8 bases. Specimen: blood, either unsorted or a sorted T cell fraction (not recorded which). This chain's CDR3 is CASSFGLASYEQYF. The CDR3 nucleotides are TGTGCCAGCAGTTTCGGACTAGCTTCCTACGAGCAGTACTTC. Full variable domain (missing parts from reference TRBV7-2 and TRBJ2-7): GAGVSQSPSNKVTEKGKDVELRCDPISGHTALYWYRQSLGQGLEFLIYFQGNSAPDKSGLPSDRFSAERTGGSVSTLTIQRTQQEDSAVYLCASSFGLASYEQYFGPGTRLTVT.